A single sample is the source of the 10 T cell receptor beta chains below, sequenced in a study of human T cells and chemical hapten exposure. Specified time point: patch test 1, 2 weeks after DPC sensitization. Treatment given: therapeutic diphenylcyclopropenone sensitization with weekly scalp DPC. TCRdb passed the RACE reads through MiXCR, listing each CDR3 protein once. The sample yields approximately 350,000 distinct CDR3 sequences, under 8% seen once. The source was whole blood, collected in connection with sensitization to the hapten diphenylcyclopropenone (DPC). The receptors were gathered from a woman aged 18 to 35 with alopecia areata. Some clones in this sample may be carry-over from other donors' samples.

This clonotype has at least ten counts. The gene calls are TRBV10-3 and TRBJ2-3; 8 bases map to TRBD1. Germline assignment: CDR1 ENHRY and CDR2 SYGVKD. The J segment lost 4 bases and the V segment lost 4 bases, leaving 7 bases of the junction unmatched. This CDR3 has 15 residues. CDR3 coding DNA: TGTGCCATCAGTGGGGGACAGGTCACGGCAGATACGCAGTATTTT. This sequence encodes CAISGGQVTADTQYF.

On this clonotype: This could be a read error, since a much larger clone is one nucleotide away. This CDR3 is missing its conserved last phenylalanine or tryptophan, likely due to a read error. The CDR3 DNA sequence: TGCGCCAGCAGCCAAGATTCACAGTCTGGCACAGATACGCAGTATCTT. Protein: CASSQDSQSGTDTQYL. The gene calls are TRBV4-3 and TRBJ2-3, with no clear D. The germline gives CDR1 LGHNA, CDR2 YSLEER. Trimming took off 0 bases at V and 1 base at J, with 11 bases between the two ends. CDR3 size: 16 residues.

This chain joins TRBV15 and TRBJ1-4; 8 bases are a match to TRBD1. The CDR3 is made up of 15 amino acids. Trimming cost V 5 bases and J 6 bases; bases outside gene matches: 8. Per germline, CDR1 LNHNV and CDR2 YYDKDF (reference sequence). CDR3 region: CATSRGQGLDEKLFF. Here the CDR3 DNA reads TGTGCCACCAGCCGCGGACAGGGCTTGGATGAAAAACTGTTTTTT.

This clonotype was seen many times. The chain links TRBV7-2 to TRBJ2-3; 13 positions match TRBD2. J was trimmed by 2 bases and V by 7 bases; bases with no gene match: 9. The CDR3 runs 17 residues. Germline V gene lookup returns CDR1 SGHTA and CDR2 FQGNSA. CDR3 sequence reads: CASTKPGLAGLTDTQYF. Written as DNA, the CDR3 is TGTGCCAGCACTAAACCGGGACTAGCGGGGCTCACAGATACGCAGTATTTT.

This clonotype was seen a few times. The chain joins TRBV4-2 to TRBJ1-1; D gene unclear. Deletions cut 3 bases from V and 0 bases from J, with 14 bases between. This CDR3 contains 16 residues. Germline CDR1 LGHNA, CDR2 YNFKEQ. CDR3 DNA: TGTGCCAGCAGCCAGGCTGGATCGGAACTGAACACTGAAGCTTTCTTT. Amino acids: CASSQAGSELNTEAFF.

This chain links TRBV9 with TRBJ1-5, with no clear D. CDR1 and CDR2 from the germline V gene are SGDLS and YYNGEE. Trimming stripped 0 bases from V and 3 bases from J, with 4 bases between. The CDR3 contains 13 residues. The CDR3 reads CASSVEDNQPQHF. In DNA, the CDR3 is TGTGCCAGCAGCGTAGAAGACAATCAGCCCCAGCATTTT.

The rearrangement uses TRBV6-6 and TRBJ2-2; D is unclear. Trimming cost V 7 bases and J 6 bases, with 12 bases left between them. CDR3 length: 13 residues. The germline gives CDR1 MNHNY, CDR2 SVGAGI (reference sequence). The CDR3 DNA reads TGTGCCAGCATCTACGAGGAGCCCGGGGAGCTGTTTTTT. It yields the protein CASIYEEPGELFF.

A few counts support this clonotype. The chain uses TRBV15 and TRBJ1-3; D is unresolved. CDR3 length: 16 amino acids. The germline gives CDR1 LNHNV, CDR2 YYDKDF (reference sequence). V dropped 1 base and J dropped 0 bases, with 10 bases sitting between them. The CDR3 DNA follows: TGTGCCACCAGCAGAGCGGGCAGCCTCTCTGGAAACACCATATATTTT. Amino acids: CATSRAGSLSGNTIYF.

The chain has TRBV3-1 and TRBJ1-1; tentative D call: TRBD1 (5 bases). Germline CDR1 reads LGHDT; CDR2 reads YNNKEL (reference sequence). This CDR3 region has 18 residues. V was clipped by 2 bases and J by 0 bases, with 19 bases between them. The CDR3: CASSQKRSGGGMNTEAFF. The CDR3 DNA sequence: TGTGCCAGCAGCCAAAAAAGGAGTGGGGGGGGAATGAACACTGAAGCTTTCTTT.

This clonotype showed up just a few times. The rearrangement uses TRBV28 and TRBJ2-7, with D perhaps being TRBD1 or TRBD2 (5 bases each). The CDR3 is 14 residues long. Germline V lookup: CDR1 MDHEN, CDR2 SYDVKM. V gave up 10 bases and J gave up 2 bases, with 18 bases separating them. The CDR3 is CAIGVGDGAYEQYF. The CDR3 coding sequence is TGTGCCATCGGAGTTGGGGACGGCGCCTACGAGCAGTACTTC.